The 10 T cell receptor beta chains below all came from one sample that was sequenced in a study of shared clonotypes between healthy human individuals. Profiling relied on immunoSEQ multiplex PCR, and the TCRdb table lists in-frame clones only, not all of them. There are over a million clones in the sample; 95% to 99% occur only once, and 0.45% lies in the top ten. Sequencing was performed on naive CD4+ T cells sorted from blood. Subset defined: CD45RA+ positively selected. The receptors come from a man aged 30 to 45 in good health.

The chain employs TRBV7-9 and TRBJ1-4, with D unresolved. The V end was cut by 2 bases, the J end by 8 bases, with 12 bases between. Per germline, CDR1 SEHNR and CDR2 FQNEAQ (reference sequence). The length of the CDR3 is 14 residues. CDR3 DNA sequence: TGTGCCAGCAGCTTATACAAGACGGACGAAAAACTGTTTTTT. Its protein is CASSLYKTDEKLFF.

The genes are TRBV29-1 and TRBJ1-2, with D possibly being TRBD1 (6 bases). The germline V and J ends were trimmed by 2 bases and 6 bases, with 16 bases remaining between them. CDR1 and CDR2 (germline): SQVTM, ANQGSEA. CDR3 length equals 14 residues. The CDR3 coding sequence is TGCAGCGTTGAACGGGGGGCGCAAAGGAATGGCTACACCTTC. Its translation: CSVERGAQRNGYTF.

The chain combines TRBV9 with TRBJ2-5, with 7 bases identical to TRBD1. Germline trimming cut 0 bases from V and 5 bases from J; bases unmatched to any gene: 13. Germline V gene sequence: CDR1 SGDLS, CDR2 YYNGEE. CDR3 length: 17 amino acids. The CDR3 sequence: CASSVDDSLGGVETQYF. CDR3 DNA: TGTGCCAGCAGCGTAGACGACTCTTTAGGGGGCGTGGAGACCCAGTACTTC.

The gene calls are TRBV7-9 and TRBJ2-1, with D perhaps matching TRBD1 (6 bases). V was clipped by 8 bases and J by 2 bases, with 13 bases between them. The CDR3 is made up of 14 amino acids. From germline, CDR1 is SEHNR and CDR2 FQNEAQ (reference sequence). The chain's CDR3 is CASDQQGTYNEQFF. In DNA, the CDR3 is TGTGCCAGCGACCAACAGGGCACCTACAATGAGCAGTTCTTC.

The genes are TRBV6-6 and TRBJ2-3; 12 nucleotides match TRBD2. V shed 2 bases and J 5 bases; nucleotides not matched to a gene: 2. This CDR3 has 15 amino acids. In germline, CDR1 is MNHNY, CDR2 SVGAGI (reference sequence). CDR3 coding DNA: TGTGCCAGCAGTTACGCGGGACTAGCGGGAGATACGCAGTATTTT. Translation gives CASSYAGLAGDTQYF.

On this clone: Other DNA sequences in the same sample also yield this CDR3. The chain has TRBV5-1 and TRBJ1-1; 10 nucleotides align to TRBD1. From germline, CDR1 is SGHRS and CDR2 YFSETQ. The CDR3 is 14 amino acids. V lost 2 bases to trimming and J lost 4 bases; unmatched junction nucleotides: 2. The DNA for the CDR3 is TGCGCCAGCAGCTTAGGGGACAGGGGCACTGAAGCTTTCTTT. Translating gives CASSLGDRGTEAFF. Full variable domain (remainder filled in from reference TRBV5-1 and TRBJ1-1): KAGVTQTPRYLIKTRGQQVTLSCSPISGHRSVSWYQQTPGQGLQFLFEYFSETQRNKGNFPGRFSGRQFSNSRSEMNVSTLELGDSALYLCASSLGDRGTEAFFGQGTRLTVV.

This clone was picked up one time. This chain joins TRBV7-9 and TRBJ1-5; no firm D call. The CDR3 extends over 14 amino acids. V was pared by 2 bases and J by 4 bases, with 9 bases between. The V gene's germline CDR1 is SEHNR and CDR2 FQNEAQ (reference sequence). The CDR3 reads CASSLTDGNQPQHF. CDR3 nucleotide sequence: TGTGCCAGCAGCTTAACGGACGGAAATCAGCCCCAGCATTTT.

The rearrangement links TRBV5-6 to TRBJ2-3, with 12 bases identical to TRBD2. The CDR3 totals 17 residues. The J segment lost 0 bases and the V segment lost 1 base, leaving 3 bases of the junction unmatched. Per the germline V gene, CDR1 is SGHDT and CDR2 is YYEEEE. The CDR3 spells CASSLKGTSGSTDTQYF. In DNA form, the CDR3 reads TGTGCCAGCAGCTTGAAGGGGACTAGCGGGAGCACAGATACGCAGTATTTT.

V usage is TRBV7-9 and J usage is TRBJ1-1, with a possible D match to TRBD1 (5 bases). The germline V gene has CDR1 SEHNR and CDR2 FQNEAQ (reference sequence). V shed 3 bases and J shed 2 bases, with 7 bases lying between them. The CDR3 runs to 13 residues. CDR3 coding DNA: TGTGCCAGCAGCTTCAGGGACAACACTGAAGCTTTCTTT. Its protein is CASSFRDNTEAFF.

As for this clone: At the DNA level, this CDR3 is encoded by other sequences in the same sample as well. J is TRBJ2-3 and V is TRBV5-4; perhaps TRBD1 as D (6 bases). V was shortened by 3 bases and J by 4 bases, with 9 bases between the two germline ends. This CDR3 has 13 amino acids. Germline lookup yields CDR1 SGHNT and CDR2 YYREEE (reference sequence). CDR3 sequence: CASSSRGADTQYF. Here the CDR3 DNA reads TGTGCCAGCAGCTCCAGGGGAGCAGATACGCAGTATTTT. Full variable domain (remainder filled in from reference TRBV5-4 and TRBJ2-3): ETGVTQSPTHLIKTRGQQVTLRCSSQSGHNTVSWYQQALGQGPQFIFQYYREEENGRGNFPPRFSGLQFPNYSSELNVNALELDDSALYLCASSSRGADTQYFGPGTRLTVL.